The 10 T cell receptor beta chains below were found in one sample sequenced in a study of T cell responses to AZD1222 COVID-19 vaccine (dated by TCRdb to the early 2020s). To prepare the library, the immunoSEQ multiplex PCR assay was applied. TCRdb retrieved this table from immuneACCESS and kept in-frame rearrangements only. Not all clones are present; in checked studies, unresolved V genes account for under half, and no reason is known for the remainder. The sample has over 110,000 clones on record, around 94% of them singletons. The top ten hold roughly an eighth of the sample. The time point label on this specimen signifies: sample from adult after SARS-CoV-2 infection, after symptom onset. Sequences were derived from peripheral blood, sampled after recovery from COVID-19. These receptors all come from an adult who had recovered from COVID-19.

The CDR3 protein is CASSGGRLQETQYF. CDR3 nucleotides: TGTGCCAGCAGTGGGGGGAGGCTCCAAGAGACCCAGTACTTC. V usage is TRBV28 and J usage is TRBJ2-5; a weak D match, TRBD2 (6 bases). Germline V lookup: CDR1 MDHEN, CDR2 SYDVKM. This CDR3 is built from 14 residues. Deletions cut 5 bases from V and 1 base from J, with 11 bases between. The variable domain in full, completed from reference TRBV28 and TRBJ2-5, reads DVKVTQSSRYLVKRTGEKVFLECVQDMDHENMFWYRQDPGLGLRLIYFSYDVKMKEKGDIPEGYSVSREKKERFSLILESASTNQTSMYLCASSGGRLQETQYFGPGTRLLVL.

The V gene is TRBV4-1, the J gene TRBJ2-2; 14 nucleotides align to TRBD2. Per germline, CDR1 MGHRA and CDR2 YSYEKL. There are 19 residues in the CDR3. V lost 4 bases to trimming and J lost 5 bases; unmatched junction nucleotides: 12. The CDR3 sequence: CASSPLMGLAGVGTGELFF. The DNA for the CDR3 is TGCGCCAGCAGCCCGCTAATGGGACTAGCGGGAGTAGGAACCGGGGAGCTGTTTTTT.

This chain connects TRBV7-3 to TRBJ2-5; D possibly matches TRBD1 or TRBD2 (6 bases each). This CDR3 has 17 residues. CDR1 SGHTA and CDR2 FQGTGA come from the germline V gene. The V end lost 5 bases, the J end lost 2 bases, and 21 bases lay between the germline ends. The DNA of the CDR3 is TGTGCCAGCAGCCTCCGCGGAGGGGGGCTGAGACAAGAGACCCAGTACTTC. Translated: CASSLRGGGLRQETQYF. Variable domain in full (rest from reference TRBV7-3 and TRBJ2-5): GAGVSQTPSNKVTEKGKYVELRCDPISGHTALYWYRQSLGQGPEFLIYFQGTGAADDSGLPNDRFFAVRPEGSVSTLKIQRTERGDSAVYLCASSLRGGGLRQETQYFGPGTRLLVL.

The chain combines TRBV24-1 with TRBJ2-3; 8 positions match TRBD2. The CDR3 runs to 17 residues. Germline V gives CDR1 KGHDR, CDR2 SFDVKD. After removal of 7 bases from V and 3 bases from J, the junction contained 14 bases not matched to a gene. The CDR3 here is CATSRSGGGQGTDTQYF. The CDR3 bases are TGTGCCACCAGCCGATCGGGAGGGGGTCAGGGGACAGATACGCAGTATTTT.

V usage is TRBV5-5 and J usage is TRBJ2-7, with 10 bases identical to TRBD1. Trimming cost V 3 bases and J 2 bases; bases outside gene matches: 14. Germline V lookup: CDR1 SGHKS, CDR2 YYEKEE (reference sequence). This CDR3 spans 18 amino acids. The chain's CDR3 is CASSWGGQGLPSPYEQYF. In DNA, the CDR3 is TGTGCCAGCAGCTGGGGGGGACAGGGGCTCCCGAGTCCCTACGAGCAGTACTTC. Full variable domain (rest looked up from reference TRBV5-5 and TRBJ2-7): DAGVTQSPTHLIKTRGQQVTLRCSPISGHKSVSWYQQVLGQGPQFIFQYYEKEERGRGNFPDRFSARQFPNYSSELNVNALLLGDSALYLCASSWGGQGLPSPYEQYFGPGTRLTVT.

This clone was picked up one time. The CDR3 loop reads CASSLRVALEQYF. The CDR3 region has the DNA TGTGCCAGCAGCCTCAGGGTTGCTCTCGAGCAGTACTTC. The rearrangement uses TRBV27 and TRBJ2-7, with a tentative D call TRBD1 (5 bases). V gave up 6 bases and J gave up 6 bases, with 15 bases separating them. There are 13 residues in the CDR3. Per germline, CDR1 MNHEY and CDR2 SMNVEV (reference sequence).

The chain employs TRBV5-4 and TRBJ2-3; D is tentatively TRBD1 or TRBD2 (5 bases each). V gave up 0 bases and J gave up 5 bases, with 13 bases separating them. The CDR3 is 15 residues long. The V gene's germline CDR1 is SGHNT and CDR2 YYREEE (reference sequence). This CDR3 reads CASSLAWGTRDTQYF. The CDR3 nucleotides read TGTGCCAGCAGCTTGGCGTGGGGGACCCGAGATACGCAGTATTTT.

The chain carries TRBV19 and TRBJ2-1, with 10 bases aligning to TRBD1. The length of the CDR3 is 14 residues. The V segment lost 4 bases and the J segment 4 bases; nucleotides outside the gene matches: 1. Looked up from germline, CDR1 is LNHDA and CDR2 is SQIVND (reference sequence). As DNA, the CDR3 is TGTGCCAGTAGTAAGGGACAGGGGTACAATGAGCAGTTCTTC. This codes for CASSKGQGYNEQFF.

The rearrangement links TRBV5-4 to TRBJ2-7; D perhaps matches TRBD1 (7 bases). Deletions cut 5 bases from V and 0 bases from J, with 21 bases between. The CDR3 runs 17 residues. The germline V gene encodes CDR1 SGHNT and CDR2 YYREEE (reference sequence). CDR3 loop: CASRKGAPGEYSYEQYF. In nucleotides, the CDR3 is TGTGCCAGCAGGAAGGGGGCTCCGGGGGAGTACTCCTACGAGCAGTACTTC.

J is TRBJ1-1 and V is TRBV7-9; 8 bases line up with TRBD1. V lost 3 bases to trimming and J lost 3 bases; unmatched junction nucleotides: 9. The CDR3 has 16 amino acids. The germline CDR1 and CDR2 sequences are SEHNR and FQNEAQ (reference sequence). Here the CDR3 reads CASSFRRPTGDTEAFF. DNA of the CDR3: TGTGCCAGCAGCTTTCGACGACCGACAGGGGACACTGAAGCTTTCTTT.